This T cell receptor (beta chain) was identified during a study of blood T cell repertoires in COVID-19. Turning to the study itself: Acute-phase and convalescent COVID-19 samples originated in the United States, Italy and Spain.

Trimming left V 2 bases short and J 3 bases short, with 14 bases between. Germline-derived CDR1 and CDR2 are SGHTA and FQGNSA. The CDR3 has 16 amino acids. Sequencing used immunoSEQ multiplex PCR; TCRdb keeps in-frame clones, though not all of them. The repertoire holds over 200,000 clones, with approximately 88% as singletons. What was sequenced was PBMCs or T cells enriched from blood (not recorded which). The TCR sequence derives from a woman aged 25 to 45 who had been exposed to COVID-19. The chain employs TRBV7-2 and TRBJ1-5, with D tentatively TRBD1 (5 bases). CDR3 nucleotide sequence: TGTGCCAGCAGCTTACACTCGACAGAGTACAATCAGCCCCAGCATTTT. Its translation: CASSLHSTEYNQPQHF.